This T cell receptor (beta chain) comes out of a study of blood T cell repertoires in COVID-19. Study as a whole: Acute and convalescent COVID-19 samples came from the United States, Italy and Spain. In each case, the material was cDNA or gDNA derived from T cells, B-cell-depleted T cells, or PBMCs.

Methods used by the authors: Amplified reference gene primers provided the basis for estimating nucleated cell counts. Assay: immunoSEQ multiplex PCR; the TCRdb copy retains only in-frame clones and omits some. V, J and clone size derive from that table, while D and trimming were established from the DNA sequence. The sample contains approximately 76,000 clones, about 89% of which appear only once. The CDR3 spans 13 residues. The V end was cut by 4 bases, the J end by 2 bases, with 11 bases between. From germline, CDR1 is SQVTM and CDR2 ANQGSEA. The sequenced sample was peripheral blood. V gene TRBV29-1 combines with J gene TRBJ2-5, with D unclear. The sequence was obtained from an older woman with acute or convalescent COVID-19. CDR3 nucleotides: TGCAGCGTTGCCCTTAGTATACAAGAGACCCAGTACTTC. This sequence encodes CSVALSIQETQYF.